One sample yielded the 29 T cell receptor beta chains listed below, sequenced in a study of CXCR3-negative and CXCR3-positive naive CD8 T cells. Libraries of TRB cDNA were made by 5' RACE and carried UMIs. TCRdb re-called the 5' RACE reads, yielding one record per CDR3 amino acid sequence without DNA. Its table lists about 53,000 distinct CDR3 sequences. Material: naive CXCR3- CD8+ T cells from blood. Subset specified: CD45RO-CCR7+CD27+CD95- naive CD8+ T cells lacking CXCR3 (TNR3-). The receptor source for this set is a human donor in good health. Some clones in this sample may be carry-over from other donors' samples.

V and J are TRBV6-2 or TRBV6-3 and TRBJ2-7; with no DNA, the TCRdb D assignment of TRBD1 cannot be verified. There are 16 residues in the CDR3. CDR1 is MNHEY, CDR2 SVGEGT, per germline. CDR3 region: CASSYTRTGTSYEQYF.

CDR3 loop: CASSIRAASTNEKLFF. The chain joins TRBV5-6 to TRBJ1-4; TCRdb returns TRBD1, unconfirmable since there is no DNA. The CDR3 is 16 amino acids. Looked up from germline, CDR1 is SGHDT and CDR2 is YYEEEE.

The chain couples TRBV29-1 to TRBJ2-7; TCRdb calls TRBD1, which cannot be checked without DNA. The germline V gene has CDR1 SQVTM and CDR2 ANQGSEA. The CDR3 is made up of 14 amino acids. The CDR3 here is CSVERKDRGFEQYF.

The chain combines TRBV27 with TRBJ2-3; the TCRdb call, TRBD1, lacks DNA for checking. The germline CDR1 and CDR2 sequences are MNHEY and SMNVEV (reference sequence). CDR3 size: 13 residues. This chain's CDR3 is CASSLGRADTQYF.

CDR3 protein: CASSWAGTYEQYF. V and J are TRBV19 and TRBJ2-7. Germline CDR1 reads LNHDA; CDR2 reads SQIVND (reference sequence). The CDR3 length is 13 residues.

The chain is built from TRBV29-1 and TRBJ2-1. Germline values: CDR1 SQVTM, CDR2 ANQGSEA. This CDR3 has 12 residues. The CDR3 sequence: CSVQDGPNEQFF.

The chain couples TRBV19 to TRBJ2-1. CDR3 length: 13 amino acids. Germline values: CDR1 LNHDA, CDR2 SQIVND (reference sequence). Here the CDR3 reads CASSIRPYNEQFF.

This chain joins TRBV14 and TRBJ2-2; TCRdb's assignment of TRBD1 cannot be checked, as there is no DNA. The CDR3 sequence is 15 residues long. The V gene's germline CDR1 is SGHDN and CDR2 FVKESK. CDR3 sequence reads: CASSQLPGGPGELFF.

The rearrangement uses TRBV11-3 and TRBJ2-1; as DNA is missing, the TRBD2 call by TCRdb cannot be tested. The CDR3 totals 18 residues. Germline V CDR1 and CDR2: SGHNT, YENEEA. CDR3 region: CASSSSRPSGSSYNEQFF.

The chain joins TRBV5-1 to TRBJ2-7; TCRdb gives TRBD1 as the D gene, but with no DNA this cannot be confirmed. There are 13 residues in the CDR3. The germline CDR1 and CDR2 sequences are SGHRS and YFSETQ. CDR3 in amino acids: CASRRTGIDEQYF.

This sequence joins TRBV6-2 or TRBV6-3 and TRBJ2-1; TCRdb's D call, TRBD1, is unchecked because there is no DNA. The CDR3 totals 14 residues. Per the germline V gene, CDR1 is MNHEY and CDR2 is SVGEGT. Here the CDR3 reads CASSSDREANEQFF.

The chain couples TRBV7-3 to TRBJ2-1; the TRBD1 assignment by TCRdb is unverifiable without DNA. The CDR3 loop spans 14 amino acids. Looked up from germline, CDR1 is SGHTA and CDR2 is FQGTGA. CDR3 protein: CASSLAGGDNEQFF.

This chain connects TRBV20-1 to TRBJ2-7; TCRdb calls TRBD1, which cannot be checked without DNA. The germline V gene encodes CDR1 DFQATT and CDR2 SNEGSKA (reference sequence). CDR3 length: 15 amino acids. The CDR3 reads CSARAPQGTGYEQYF.

This chain links TRBV6-5 with TRBJ2-5; lacking DNA, the TRBD2 call made by TCRdb goes unchecked. This CDR3 is 15 amino acids long. The germline CDR1 and CDR2 sequences are MNHEY and SVGAGI. This CDR3 is CASRVSGGALETQYF.

J is TRBJ2-5 and V is TRBV5-6; TCRdb reports TRBD1, a call that lacks DNA to check it against. This CDR3 is 15 amino acids long. CDR1 and CDR2 from the germline V gene are SGHDT and YYEEEE. The CDR3 spells CASRPTGTGGETQYF. The whole variable domain, remainder taken from reference TRBV5-6 and TRBJ2-5, is DAGVTQSPTHLIKTRGQQVTLRCSPKSGHDTVSWYQQALGQGPQFIFQYYEEEERQRGNFPDRFSGHQFPNYSSELNVNALLLGDSALYLCASRPTGTGGETQYFGPGTRLLVL.

V is TRBV14 and J is TRBJ2-7; no DNA is available, so the TRBD2 call from TCRdb remains unchecked. CDR1 and CDR2 from the germline V gene are SGHDN and FVKESK. This CDR3 has 14 residues. CDR3 in amino acids: CASSRGLQLYEQYF.

The chain has TRBV4-3 and TRBJ2-1; TCRdb reports TRBD2, a call that lacks DNA to check it against. CDR1 is LGHNA, CDR2 YSLEER, per germline. The CDR3 consists of 17 residues. The CDR3 sequence is CASSQSPGLAGGNEQFF.

V and J are TRBV20-1 and TRBJ2-7. This CDR3 is built from 15 residues. The V gene's germline CDR1 is DFQATT and CDR2 SNEGSKA (reference sequence). The CDR3 region is CSARGMGFDAYEQYF.

The chain links TRBV7-9 to TRBJ2-7; TCRdb lists TRBD2, though no DNA is available to test this call. The germline gives CDR1 SEHNR, CDR2 FQNEAQ (reference sequence). This CDR3 spans 15 amino acids. This CDR3 is CASSHPPGLSYEQYF.

The chain combines TRBV7-8 with TRBJ2-3; absent DNA, TCRdb's TRBD1 call cannot be checked. Germline V lookup: CDR1 SGHVS, CDR2 FQNEAQ. The CDR3 runs to 18 residues. The CDR3 is CASSLAGLTGAATDTQYF. The full variable domain, its missing parts supplied by reference TRBV7-8 and TRBJ2-3, is GAGVSQSPRYKVAKRGQDVALRCDPISGHVSLFWYQQALGQGPEFLTYFQNEAQLDKSGLPSDRFFAERPEGSVSTLKIQRTQQEDSAVYLCASSLAGLTGAATDTQYFGPGTRLTVL.

V and J are TRBV7-3 and TRBJ2-4; without DNA, the TCRdb call of TRBD1 cannot be checked. The CDR3 totals 16 residues. The V gene's germline CDR1 is SGHTA and CDR2 FQGTGA. CDR3 loop: CASSWTGLLAKNIQYF.

This rearrangement joins TRBV6-5 to TRBJ2-7; the D call from TCRdb, TRBD1, cannot be confirmed without DNA. The CDR3 has 15 residues. CDR1 and CDR2 from the germline V gene are MNHEY and SVGAGI. CDR3 loop: CASTKKWTGQYEQYF.

The chain uses TRBV28 and TRBJ1-1; TCRdb gives TRBD1 as the D gene, but with no DNA this cannot be confirmed. The germline V gene has CDR1 MDHEN and CDR2 SYDVKM. The CDR3 is 15 residues long. CDR3 sequence reads: CASSPPMYRGPEAFF.

This chain joins TRBV6-2 or TRBV6-3 and TRBJ1-2; there is no DNA to check the TCRdb D call of TRBD1. CDR1 MNHEY and CDR2 SVGEGT come from the germline V gene. CDR3 length equals 12 residues. The CDR3 protein is CASRRGGLGYTF.

V is TRBV9 and J is TRBJ2-5; the TRBD1 assignment by TCRdb is unverifiable without DNA. This CDR3 is 16 amino acids long. CDR1 is SGDLS and CDR2 is YYNGEE in the germline V gene. The CDR3 region is CASSDQEQGGHETQYF.

The chain links TRBV12-3 or TRBV12-4 to TRBJ1-5; TCRdb names TRBD1, which stays unverified in the absence of DNA. The CDR3 extends over 16 amino acids. CDR3 loop: CASSLASHRASQPQHF.

V is TRBV21-1 and J is TRBJ2-7; the TRBD1 assignment by TCRdb is unverifiable without DNA. TRBV21-1 is deemed a pseudogene. The CDR3 consists of 17 residues. The CDR3 region is CASSKVPKQGLSYEQYF.

The chain employs TRBV4-3 and TRBJ1-2; as DNA is missing, the TRBD1 call by TCRdb cannot be tested. Germline V gene lookup returns CDR1 LGHNA and CDR2 YSLEER. The CDR3 covers 18 residues. CDR3 in amino acids: CASSQDIETGSQLYGYTF.

This chain joins TRBV13 and TRBJ1-3. This CDR3 spans 13 amino acids. The V gene's germline CDR1 is PRHDT and CDR2 FYEKMQ (reference sequence). The chain's CDR3 is CASSLRTGPPIYF.